Below, one T cell receptor (beta chain) is given with its context. The data stem from a study of T cell changes during pregnancy in multiple sclerosis. Only in-frame clones appear in the TCRdb table, and some are missing; sequencing was by immunoSEQ multiplex PCR. The sample shows about 32,000 clones, about 92% of them seen only once. The specimen was CD4+ T cells from peripheral blood mononuclear cells, collected after pregnancy. The TCR originated in a female donor in good health, enrolled as a control in a pregnancy study.

As DNA, the CDR3 is TGCAGCGTTGAAGACACCCCGGGGCAGGGGTATGGCTACACCTTC. The encoded protein is CSVEDTPGQGYGYTF. The rearrangement links TRBV29-1 to TRBJ1-2; tentative D call: TRBD1 (6 bases). Germline CDR1 SQVTM, CDR2 ANQGSEA. V dropped 0 bases and J dropped 5 bases, with 16 bases sitting between them. The CDR3 covers 15 residues.